The clone carrying this T cell receptor (beta chain) has only one observation. As yet, its antigen is unknown. Libraries were prepared by immunoSEQ multiplex PCR; TCRdb keeps only in-frame clonotypes and omits some of them. Of around 140,000 clones in the sample, roughly 88% were seen once. The V end lost 4 bases, the J end lost 5 bases, and 7 bases lay between the germline ends. Per germline, CDR1 MGHRA and CDR2 YSYEKL. The CDR3 is 12 amino acids. This entry belongs to a study of T cell responses to AZD1222 COVID-19 vaccine. Study findings and constraints: Of the AZD1222 recipients, only six were seropositive at baseline. Once two AZD1222 doses were given, Spike-specific TCR breadth and depth went up. Most donors were white British, females outnumbered males, and clonal diversity was possibly underestimated.

The V and J genes are TRBV4-1 and TRBJ2-3, with no clear D. The source material was peripheral blood, sampled 28 days after the second AZD1222 dose. This clonotype originated in an adult who received the AZD1222 COVID-19 vaccine. CDR3 sequence (DNA): TGCGCCAGCAGCCGGGCTCGAGATACGCAGTATTTT. This codes for CASSRARDTQYF.